This entry lists 5 T cell receptor beta chains sequenced from one sample in a study of read filtering for tumor transcriptome and immune sequencing. Molecular barcoded adaptors covering alpha/delta and beta/gamma chains were used on roughly 400 ng RNA. TCRdb recomputed calls from the reads with MiXCR, one row per CDR3 protein. The sample holds more than 30,000 distinct CDR3 sequences; 12% to 15% are singletons and the top ten take roughly 35%. The sequenced sample consisted of a population of CD138-negative cells sorted from bone marrow. These receptors were collected from a donor at least 40 years old with multiple myeloma.

V usage is TRBV7-8 and J usage is TRBJ1-3, with 8 bases identical to TRBD1. The V gene end was trimmed by 2 bases and the J gene end by 4 bases; junction bases not matched to a gene: 7. This CDR3 has 16 amino acids. Germline V CDR1 and CDR2: SGHVS, FQNEAQ. The CDR3 here is CASSLSRQGIGNTIYF. CDR3 sequence (DNA): TGTGCCAGCAGCTTATCCCGACAGGGGATCGGAAACACCATATATTTT. Looking up the rest from reference TRBV7-8 and TRBJ1-3 gives the full variable domain: GAGVSQSPRYKVAKRGQDVALRCDPISGHVSLFWYQQALGQGPEFLTYFQNEAQLDKSGLPSDRFFAERPEGSVSTLKIQRTQQEDSAVYLCASSLSRQGIGNTIYFGEGSWLTVV.

This clonotype showed up many times. CDR3: CASSFRAEETQYF. The CDR3 DNA reads TGTGCCAGCAGCTTTCGGGCAGAAGAGACCCAGTACTTC. This chain uses TRBV5-6 with TRBJ2-5; no definite D call. CDR1 SGHDT and CDR2 YYEEEE come from the germline V gene. The CDR3 length is 13 residues. The germline V and J ends were trimmed by 2 bases and 3 bases, with 8 bases remaining between them.

V and J are TRBV7-9 and TRBJ2-3; D unclear. The germline V gene encodes CDR1 SEHNR and CDR2 FQNEAQ (reference sequence). The CDR3 spans 11 residues. The CDR3 loop reads CAPPKGDTQYF. The CDR3 nucleotides are TGTGCACCCCCTAAGGGAGATACGCAGTATTTT. Complete variable domain (other parts from reference TRBV7-9 and TRBJ2-3): DTGVSQNPRHKITKRGQNVTFRCDPISEHNRLYWYRQTLGQGPEFLTYFQNEAQLEKSRLLSDRFSAERPKGSFSTLEIQRTEQGDSAMYLCAPPKGDTQYFGPGTRLTVL.

A note on this clonotype: This sequence may be a read error, since a much larger clone differs from it by one base. The chain carries TRBV6-6 and TRBJ1-2, with 8 positions matching TRBD1. This CDR3 has 17 residues. Germline V CDR1 and CDR2: MNHNY, SVGAGI (reference sequence). Here the CDR3 DNA reads TGTGCCAGCAGTTACTCGCATTGGGACAGGCCTAACTATTGCTACACCTTC. Its protein is CASSYSHWDRPNYCYTF.

As to this clonotype: A much larger clone differs by one base, so this may be a read error. DNA of the CDR3: TGTGCCAGCAGCCCCAGGGGGGACGCTGATGCTTTCTTT. It codes for CASSPRGDADAFF. The gene calls are TRBV7-6 and TRBJ1-1; TRBD1 agrees at 7 bases. The germline V gene encodes CDR1 SGHVS and CDR2 FNYEAQ. The CDR3 is made up of 13 amino acids.